These 25 T cell receptor beta chains originate from one sample sequenced in a study of T cells in localized non-small cell lung cancer. Sequencing used immunoSEQ multiplex PCR; TCRdb keeps in-frame clones, though not all of them. The repertoire holds approximately 21,000 clones, with 88% as singletons. The starting material was peripheral blood mononuclear cells, obtained before any cancer treatment. These receptors were collected from a male donor at least 60 years old with stage II lung adenocarcinoma.

This sequence joins TRBV7-9 and TRBJ2-3; D is uncertain. Germline lookup yields CDR1 SEHNR and CDR2 FQNEAQ (reference sequence). This CDR3 spans 15 amino acids. V lost 1 base and J lost 6, with 14 bases in between. The CDR3 DNA reads as TGTGCCAGCAGCTTAGTTGGCAGGACCATTGATACGCAGTATTTT. This gives the protein CASSLVGRTIDTQYF.

V and J are TRBV7-9 and TRBJ1-4; tentative D call: TRBD1 (6 bases). Germline loops: CDR1 SEHNR, CDR2 FQNEAQ (reference sequence). Trimming took off 4 bases at V and 2 bases at J, with 11 bases between the two ends. This CDR3 comprises 15 residues. CDR3 in amino acids: CASSSTGLTNEKLFF. DNA of the CDR3: TGTGCCAGCAGCTCCACAGGGTTGACTAATGAAAAACTGTTTTTT.

The CDR3 DNA sequence: TGTGCCAGCAGCTTCAATCATGGCTACACCTTC. Protein product: CASSFNHGYTF. The chain recombines TRBV7-9 with TRBJ1-2; no clear D. Germline CDR1 reads SEHNR; CDR2 reads FQNEAQ (reference sequence). V was trimmed by 3 bases and J by 6 bases, leaving 5 bases between them. The CDR3 totals 11 residues.

V gene TRBV6-5 combines with J gene TRBJ2-4, with D perhaps matching TRBD1 or TRBD2 (5 bases each). The CDR3 totals 14 residues. The germline V and J ends were trimmed by 8 bases and 7 bases, with 18 bases remaining between them. Germline loops: CDR1 MNHEY, CDR2 SVGAGI. The chain's CDR3 is CASSVSGTVNIQYF. The CDR3 DNA follows: TGTGCCAGCTCTGTTTCCGGGACGGTCAACATTCAGTACTTC.

CDR3 nucleotides: TGTGCCAGCAGCTTAGATAGCAATCAGCCCCAGCATTTT. Its protein is CASSLDSNQPQHF. The rearrangement joins TRBV7-2 to TRBJ1-5; no firm D call. This CDR3 has 13 amino acids. Germline CDR1 SGHTA, CDR2 FQGNSA. V lost 1 base and J lost 0, with 1 base in between.

Notes on this clone: At one end the junction does not follow the germline gene, possibly because of a read error. Other DNA sequences within the sample encode an identical CDR3. The CDR3 protein is CASSLEQTKLTDTQYF. Here the CDR3 DNA reads TGTGCCAGCAGCTTGGAACAGACTAAGCTTACAGATACGCAGTATTTT. V gene TRBV5-1 combines with J gene TRBJ2-3, with D tentatively TRBD2 (5 bases). CDR3 length equals 16 residues. Germline values: CDR1 SGHRS, CDR2 YFSETQ.

The chain carries TRBV2 and TRBJ1-1; D uncertain. V lost 6 bases and J 6 bases, leaving 11 bases between the germline ends. The CDR3 covers 12 residues. Germline lookup yields CDR1 SNHLY and CDR2 FYNNEI. CDR3 sequence (DNA): TGTGCCAGCAGGGCGGACGTCCCTGAAGCTTTCTTT. This codes for CASRADVPEAFF.

The chain is built from TRBV19 and TRBJ2-1; D perhaps matches TRBD1 (5 bases). Germline V CDR1 and CDR2: LNHDA, SQIVND (reference sequence). The CDR3 covers 11 residues. In DNA, the CDR3 is TGTTATGACAGTAAATACAATGAGCAGTTCTTC. Translating it yields CYDSKYNEQFF.

J is TRBJ2-1 and V is TRBV19; D gene unclear. Germline CDR1 LNHDA, CDR2 SQIVND (reference sequence). The CDR3 is made up of 13 amino acids. Between the trimmed V and J ends, which lost 4 bases and 4 bases, there was a span of 8 bases. The chain's CDR3 is CASSSPGYNEQFF. The CDR3 DNA follows: TGTGCCAGTAGTAGCCCAGGATACAATGAGCAGTTCTTC.

This chain joins TRBV4-2 and TRBJ2-7; 9 bases agree with TRBD2. The CDR3 is 19 residues long. V shed 4 bases and J 1 base; nucleotides not matched to a gene: 17. CDR1 and CDR2 from the germline V gene are LGHNA and YNFKEQ. The CDR3 DNA reads TGTGCCAGCAGCCGAGCTAGAGGTGGAGCGGGAGGACCATCCTACGAGCAGTACTTC. Encoded protein: CASSRARGGAGGPSYEQYF.

The chain carries TRBV10-3 and TRBJ2-2; 16 bases align to TRBD2. The junction had 16 bases not matched to a gene; V was cut back by 8 bases and J by 4 bases. This CDR3 is 20 amino acids long. Germline V gene lookup returns CDR1 ENHRY and CDR2 SYGVKD. DNA for the CDR3: TGTGCCATCTTGCCAATACCGGGACTAGCGGGAGGGCCCGGCACCGGGGAGCTGTTTTTT. It codes for CAILPIPGLAGGPGTGELFF.

The genes are TRBV5-1 and TRBJ1-5; D unclear. Per the germline V gene, CDR1 is SGHRS and CDR2 is YFSETQ. With 3 bases removed from V and 9 bases from J, the gap between germline ends came to 13 bases. The CDR3 totals 13 residues. The CDR3 DNA reads TGCGCCAGCAGCTACGGGTTCGGGAGGCCCCAGCATTTT. Amino acids: CASSYGFGRPQHF.

The genes are TRBV5-6 and TRBJ1-2; perhaps TRBD1 as D (5 bases). V lost 0 bases, J lost 2 bases, and 5 bases lay in between. Germline assignment: CDR1 SGHDT and CDR2 YYEEEE. This CDR3 spans 13 amino acids. The CDR3 loop is CASSLGGNYGYTF. The CDR3 DNA sequence: TGTGCCAGCAGCTTGGGGGGGAACTATGGCTACACCTTC.

This CDR3 is CASSRSAEETQYF. In DNA form, the CDR3 reads TGTGCCAGTAGTAGGTCTGCAGAAGAGACCCAGTACTTC. This chain connects TRBV19 to TRBJ2-5; D is ambiguous. Germline lookup yields CDR1 LNHDA and CDR2 SQIVND (reference sequence). This CDR3 is built from 13 residues. Trimming removed 4 bases at V and 3 bases at J, with 9 bases between.

The chain couples TRBV18 to TRBJ2-7; unclear D gene. Trimming removed 3 bases from V and 3 bases from J, with 3 bases in between. CDR1 and CDR2 (germline): KGHSH, LQKENI. The CDR3 loop spans 11 amino acids. The CDR3 sequence is CASSPDYEQYF. CDR3 bases: TGTGCCAGCTCACCGGACTACGAGCAGTACTTC.

The CDR3 here is CASSDFRLRRGNTEAFF. The CDR3 nucleotides read TGCGCCAGCAGTGATTTTCGTCTTCGCCGGGGTAACACTGAAGCTTTCTTT. This chain links TRBV10-1 with TRBJ1-1; D is unresolved. Germline CDR1 WNHNN, CDR2 SYGVQD (reference sequence). The ends were cut back, 3 bases at V and 2 bases at J, with 19 bases in the middle. CDR3 length: 17 residues.

The chain links TRBV5-1 to TRBJ2-7; D may be TRBD1 or TRBD2 (5 bases each). Germline CDR1 reads SGHRS; CDR2 reads YFSETQ. This CDR3 has 14 residues. The V end was cut by 4 bases, the J end by 7 bases, with 18 bases between. The CDR3 DNA reads as TGCGCCAGCAGCCCGGGACGGGTTCTCCAGGAGCAGTACTTC. Protein: CASSPGRVLQEQYF.

The chain couples TRBV28 to TRBJ2-7, with TRBD2 identical over 9 bases. The junction had 8 bases not matched to a gene; V was cut back by 0 bases and J by 2 bases. The germline CDR1 and CDR2 sequences are MDHEN and SYDVKM. CDR3 size: 17 residues. The CDR3 coding sequence is TGTGCCAGCAGTTTATGGAGAGCGGGAGGTTCAACCTACGAGCAGTACTTC. Its protein product is CASSLWRAGGSTYEQYF.

The chain carries TRBV11-2 and TRBJ1-4; the D is unclear. Germline-derived CDR1 and CDR2 are SGHAT and FQNNGV. The CDR3 extends over 11 amino acids. V was trimmed by 1 base and J by 7 bases, leaving 1 base between them. CDR3 sequence (DNA): TGTGCCAGCAGCTTAGGTGAAAAACTGTTTTTT. This encodes CASSLGEKLFF.

The chain is built from TRBV6-5 and TRBJ2-3; TRBD1 agrees at 7 bases. CDR3 size: 16 residues. With V trimmed by 4 bases and J by 4 bases, 11 bases remained unmatched. The germline V gene encodes CDR1 MNHEY and CDR2 SVGAGI. The CDR3 coding sequence is TGTGCCAGCAGTTTTTACGACAGGGTTCCACCAGATACGCAGTATTTT. Its protein is CASSFYDRVPPDTQYF.

This clone has a single count. This chain links TRBV25-1 with TRBJ2-5, with 11 bases fitting TRBD1. V shed 6 bases, J shed 3 bases, and the junction held 12 bases outside the gene matches. CDR1 is MGHDK, CDR2 SYGVNS, per germline. The CDR3 consists of 17 residues. This chain's CDR3 is CASRGTPGDRGKETQYF. The CDR3 DNA reads as TGTGCCAGCAGAGGAACTCCAGGGGACAGGGGGAAAGAGACCCAGTACTTC.

The chain recombines TRBV6-1 with TRBJ1-1; D is undetermined. Germline CDR1 and CDR2: MNHNS and SASEGT. This CDR3 has 14 amino acids. Trimming removed 4 bases at V and 11 bases at J, with 20 bases between. This chain's CDR3 is CASSVEAGPIWAFF. CDR3 coding DNA: TGTGCCAGCAGTGTAGAAGCAGGACCGATATGGGCTTTCTTT.

This clone was found once. V and J are TRBV5-8 and TRBJ1-2; D is ambiguous. Trimming removed 4 bases at V and 0 bases at J, with 10 bases between. CDR3 size: 14 residues. CDR1 and CDR2 from the germline V gene are SGHTS and YDEGEE. The DNA of the CDR3 is TGTGCCAGCAGCCGTGGCCGGCCTAACTATGGCTACACCTTC. Its translation is CASSRGRPNYGYTF.

This clone came up once. The gene calls are TRBV5-5 and TRBJ1-5, with 7 positions matching TRBD1. The CDR3 is made up of 15 amino acids. J gave up 5 bases and V 2 bases, and 7 bases lay outside the gene matches. CDR1 SGHKS and CDR2 YYEKEE come from the germline V gene (reference sequence). The CDR3 coding sequence is TGTGCCAGCAGCTTAACCGGGACAGAGTATCAGCCCCAGCATTTT. Translated: CASSLTGTEYQPQHF.

The chain has TRBV6-1 and TRBJ2-3, with a weak D call TRBD2 (6 bases). V was clipped by 4 bases and J by 3 bases, with 11 bases between them. CDR1 and CDR2 (germline): MNHNS, SASEGT. The CDR3 extends over 14 amino acids. In nucleotides, the CDR3 is TGTGCCAGCAGTGGGGTTGGGGGGACAGATACGCAGTATTTT. Translation: CASSGVGGTDTQYF.